The present T cell receptor (beta chain) was sequenced within a study of blood T cell repertoires in COVID-19. The overall study: There were acute and convalescent COVID-19 samples, and they came from the United States, Italy and Spain. Sample material is recorded as cDNA or gDNA derived from T cells, B-cell-depleted T cells, or PBMCs.

In the original analysis: By means of reference gene primer amplification, nucleated cell counts were estimated. Clones were read by immunoSEQ multiplex PCR, and TCRdb kept only the in-frame ones, dropping some. V and J calls plus clone size are reproduced from that table; the DNA served to infer D and trimming. The sample has 250,000 to 300,000 clones; about nine tenths are singletons. V dropped 4 bases and J dropped 0 bases, with 11 bases sitting between them. CDR3 size: 14 residues. In germline, CDR1 is SGHRS, CDR2 YFSETQ. This chain uses TRBV5-1 with TRBJ2-7; D is uncertain. The sequencing sample was made of peripheral blood. The clonotype originates from a woman aged 40 to 50 who had recovered from COVID-19. DNA for the CDR3: TGCGCCAGCAGCATCAACAGCAACTCCTACGAGCAGTACTTC. Translating it yields CASSINSNSYEQYF.